A single sample is the source of the 3 T cell receptor beta chains below, sequenced in a study of CXCR3-negative and CXCR3-positive naive CD8 T cells. Libraries were UMI-labeled 5' RACE TRB cDNA. TCRdb re-analyzed the 5' RACE reads; it lists each CDR3 protein once, without DNA. Its listing shows more than 70,000 distinct CDR3 sequences. Broader study findings: Compared with CXCR3-negative naive cells, CXCR3-positive naive cells showed more hydrophobic TRB CDR3s.

No antigen has been identified for these receptors. Sequenced input: naive CXCR3+ CD8+ T cells from blood. Stated subset: CD45RO-CCR7+CD27+CD95- naive CD8+ T cells expressing CXCR3 (TNR3+). These receptors were collected from a human donor in good health. Some clones in this sample may be carry-over from other donors' samples.

The chain links TRBV7-8 to TRBJ2-5; TCRdb lists TRBD1, though no DNA is available to test this call. This CDR3 is 14 amino acids long. CDR1 is SGHVS and CDR2 is FQNEAQ in the germline V gene. CDR3 in amino acids: CASSISGGPETQYF.

The V call is TRBV23-1, the J call TRBJ2-5; TCRdb gives TRBD1 as the D gene, but with no DNA this cannot be confirmed. TRBV23-1 falls under the ORF class, with uncertain function. The CDR3 is made up of 15 amino acids. This CDR3 reads CASSHPPCRVKTQYF.

The V gene is TRBV15, the J gene TRBJ2-7; TCRdb reports TRBD1, a call that lacks DNA to check it against. The length of the CDR3 is 14 residues. The germline gives CDR1 LNHNV, CDR2 YYDKDF (reference sequence). CDR3 sequence reads: CATSGDRGLYEQYF. The variable domain in full, with the rest retrieved from reference TRBV15 and TRBJ2-7, is DAMVIQNPRYQVTQFGKPVTLSCSQTLNHNVMYWYQQKSSQAPKLLFHYYDKDFNNEADTPDNFQSRRPNTSFCFLDIRSPGLGDTAMYLCATSGDRGLYEQYFGPGTRLTVT.